The rows below give T cell receptor beta chains drawn from one sample of a study of cytomegalovirus exposure and HLA in healthy donors. Repertoires were generated with immunoSEQ multiplex PCR, while TCRdb's copy carries only in-frame clones and drops some. The sample holds under 150,000 clones; 70% to 80% are singletons and the top ten take more than 0.95%. Material: PBMCs. The receptors stem from a man aged 45-65 years in good health and CMV-seronegative. Each CDR3 is given with its conserved first and last residue. The D gene is left open where the match is weak. For some rows the clone size is stated as once, few or many, or as a class when expanded; others skip it.

CDR3 length | clone size | J gene | V gene | D gene | CDR3 DNA | CDR3 protein
17 | - | TRBJ2-1 | TRBV25-1 | - | TGTGCCAGCAGTGAATGGAACGGAGACAGACGAGGCAATGAGCAGTTCTTC | CASSEWNGDRRGNEQFF
15 | - | TRBJ1-4 | TRBV5-6 | - | TGTGCCAGCAGCTTGGCGGGGGCAACTAATGAAAAACTGTTTTTT | CASSLAGATNEKLFF
13 | - | TRBJ1-5 | TRBV30 | - | TGTGCCTGGAGTAACAGGGTCAATCAGCCCCAGCATTTT | CAWSNRVNQPQHF
15 | - | TRBJ2-3 | TRBV7-9 | TRBD2 | TGTGCCAGCAGCCCACTGGGACTAGCGGATTTTACGCAGTATTTT | CASSPLGLADFTQYF
14 | - | TRBJ2-7 | TRBV6-1 | TRBD2 | TGTGCCACCCCGATCCGGGAGGGCCAATACGAGCAGTACTTC | CATPIREGQYEQYF
15 | once | TRBJ1-4 | TRBV7-2 | TRBD1 | TGTGCCAGCAGCCCGGCGAGGGGGCACAATGAAAAACTGTTTTTT | CASSPARGHNEKLFF
20 | - | TRBJ2-3 | TRBV9 | TRBD2 | TGTGCCAGCAGCGCCACGGGACTAGCGGGAGTCGGGGTTAGCACAGATACGCAGTATTTT | CASSATGLAGVGVSTDTQYF
14 | - | TRBJ2-1 | TRBV7-9 | - | TGTGCCAGCAGCTTAAGCTATACTTACAATGAGCAGTTCTTC | CASSLSYTYNEQFF
12 | - | TRBJ2-7 | TRBV6-1 | - | TGTGCCAGCAGTAACCGGGACTACGAGCAGTACTTC | CASSNRDYEQYF
15 | - | TRBJ1-1 | TRBV28 | - | TGTGCCAGCAGCTCCCAATCTCAGGGCTACACTGAAGCTTTCTTT | CASSSQSQGYTEAFF
15 | - | TRBJ2-5 | TRBV28 | TRBD2 | TGTGCCAGCAGTTCCCTAGCGGGAGGCCAAGAGACCCAGTACTTC | CASSSLAGGQETQYF
15 | - | TRBJ2-2 | TRBV6-1 | TRBD2 | TGTGCCACCACATCGGCTAGCGGGAACACCGGGGAGCTGTTTTTT | CATTSASGNTGELFF
12 | - | TRBJ1-1 | TRBV2 | TRBD1 | TGTGCCAGCTCGGGACAGAGGACTGAAGCTTTCTTT | CASSGQRTEAFF
14 | - | TRBJ2-1 | TRBV2 | TRBD2 | TGTGCCAGCCGCGCCAGCGGGAGGATCAATGAGCAGTTCTTC | CASRASGRINEQFF
15 | - | TRBJ2-2 | TRBV27 | TRBD2 | TGTGCCAGCAGTTTCACTGCGGGGGACACCGGGGAGCTGTTTTTT | CASSFTAGDTGELFF
15 | - | TRBJ1-1 | TRBV30 | - | TGTGCCTGGAGTGTACGTCTAGCGTTTAGCACTGAAGCTTTCTTT | CAWSVRLAFSTEAFF
15 | - | TRBJ1-6 | TRBV5-1 | - | TGCGCCAGCAGGACCTCAGGGGACGGTAATTCACCCCTCCACTTT | CASRTSGDGNSPLHF
15 | once | TRBJ2-7 | TRBV15 | - | TGTGCCACCAGCAGACCCCGGACAGAGACCTACGAGCAGTACTTC | CATSRPRTETYEQYF
14 | - | TRBJ1-5 | TRBV18 | - | TGTGCCAGCTCCTCTGACAGGTCCAATCAGCCCCAGCATTTT | CASSSDRSNQPQHF
14 | - | TRBJ2-1 | TRBV6-5 | TRBD2 | TGTGCCAGCAGGAGCGGGAGGCCCAACAATGAGCAGTTCTTC | CASRSGRPNNEQFF
15 | once | TRBJ1-1 | TRBV19 | - | TGTGCCAGTACCTCCCCAAGGGCGGGGAACACTGAAGCTTTCTTT | CASTSPRAGNTEAFF
12 | - | TRBJ2-1 | TRBV28 | - | TGTGCCAGCAGACAGAGTGGGAATGAGCAGTTCTTC | CASRQSGNEQFF
15 | - | TRBJ1-6 | TRBV5-1 | TRBD1 | TGCGCCAGCAGCTTCACAGGGGTAGGGGATTCACCCCTCCACTTT | CASSFTGVGDSPLHF
16 | - | TRBJ2-7 | TRBV5-1 | TRBD2 | TGCGCCAGCAGCTCTGGTTTGGCTAGCGGCACCTACGAGCAGTACTTC | CASSSGLASGTYEQYF
13 | once | TRBJ2-3 | TRBV4-3 | - | TGCGCCAGCAGCCAAGATAGTGCCAACACGCAGTATTTT | CASSQDSANTQYF
18 | few | TRBJ2-7 | TRBV9 | TRBD2 | TGTGCCAGCAGCGTAGGTACCCCGGGACTAGCGGGAGCTAACGAGCAGTACTTC | CASSVGTPGLAGANEQYF
16 | - | TRBJ2-1 | TRBV9 | - | TGTGCCAGCAGCGGGGTCTCTAGCGCCAATAACAATGAGCAGTTCTTC | CASSGVSSANNNEQFF
15 | - | TRBJ1-1 | TRBV30 | - | TGTGCCTGGACCCTGCGAACAGGCGAGAACACTGAAGCTTTCTTT | CAWTLRTGENTEAFF
16 | - | TRBJ2-3 | TRBV5-4 | - | TGTGCCAGCAGCTTGGGGCTCACCGGGAGTACCAATACGCAGTATTTT | CASSLGLTGSTNTQYF
13 | - | TRBJ2-7 | TRBV7-2 | TRBD1 | TGTGCCAGCAGCAGAGGGGACAGGGGGTCTCAGTACTTC | CASSRGDRGSQYF